The 15 T cell receptor beta chains below all came from one sample that was sequenced in a study of T cell repertoires in cytomegalovirus infection. These TCRs are of unknown antigen specificity. Via MiXCR, TCRdb re-called the reads, giving one row per CDR3 protein. The profile shows approximately 270,000 distinct CDR3 sequences, roughly 21% of them singletons. This sample comprised cultured PBMCs, obtained from culture after CMV antigen stimulation. The receptors were sampled from a human donor in good health (CMV status not recorded). Some clones in this sample may be carry-over from other donors' samples.

There are a few counts of this clonotype. The chain joins TRBV20-1 to TRBJ1-2, with no clear D. The CDR3 has 13 residues. From germline, CDR1 is DFQATT and CDR2 SNEGSKA (reference sequence). The germline V and J ends were trimmed by 2 bases and 2 bases, with 9 bases remaining between them. The CDR3 protein is CSARTSLNYGYTF. In nucleotides, the CDR3 is TGCAGTGCTAGAACCAGTCTCAACTATGGCTACACCTTC.

The chain has TRBV12-3 or TRBV12-4 and TRBJ1-2; 8 nucleotides align to TRBD1. This CDR3 contains 15 residues. Germline trimming cut 2 bases from V and 6 bases from J; bases unmatched to any gene: 8. The CDR3 bases are TGTGCCAGCAGTTTATGGGCAGGGGGCGTGGATGGCTACACCTTC. Its protein product is CASSLWAGGVDGYTF.

The rearrangement uses TRBV20-1 and TRBJ1-2; weak D call: TRBD1 (6 bases). CDR1 is DFQATT, CDR2 SNEGSKA, per germline (reference sequence). V dropped 6 bases and J dropped 5 bases, with 16 bases sitting between them. This CDR3 has 13 amino acids. The CDR3 protein is CSAPSQGRYGYTF. The CDR3 DNA reads as TGCAGTGCCCCGTCGCAGGGGCGTTATGGCTACACCTTC.

The chain combines TRBV2 with TRBJ2-3, with 10 nucleotides matching TRBD2. After removal of 1 base from V and 6 bases from J, the junction contained 10 bases not matched to a gene. Germline V CDR1 and CDR2: SNHLY, FYNNEI. The CDR3 spans 17 residues. DNA of the CDR3: TGTGCCAGCAGTGAAGGGTTACTAGCGGGATATGTCGATACGCAGTATTTT. It yields the protein CASSEGLLAGYVDTQYF.

This clonotype occurred a few times. V and J are TRBV6-1 and TRBJ2-1; tentative D call: TRBD2 (5 bases). This CDR3 is built from 15 residues. Trimming left V 6 bases short and J 3 bases short, with 15 bases between. Germline CDR1 and CDR2: MNHNS and SASEGT. The CDR3 loop is CASSPTLGSYNEQFF. The CDR3 region has the DNA TGTGCCAGCAGCCCGACGCTGGGGAGCTACAATGAGCAGTTCTTC.

This clonotype was picked up many times. The chain recombines TRBV7-2 with TRBJ2-3; 8 bases map to TRBD2. Germline trimming cut 5 bases from V and 4 bases from J; bases unmatched to any gene: 8. CDR3 length equals 15 residues. Germline CDR1 is SGHTA and CDR2 is FQGNSA. The CDR3 protein is CASSPSGGRADTQYF. The CDR3 bases are TGTGCCAGCAGCCCCTCGGGGGGGAGGGCAGATACGCAGTATTTT.

The chain is built from TRBV7-6 and TRBJ2-1; the D gene is possibly TRBD2 (6 bases). V lost 0 bases to trimming and J lost 9 bases, with 15 bases between them. Germline V gene sequence: CDR1 SGHVS, CDR2 FNYEAQ. The CDR3 covers 15 residues. The CDR3 DNA reads as TGTGCCAGCAGCTTAGCGGGTAGCGGTGCGGGTGAGCAGTTCTTC. It yields the protein CASSLAGSGAGEQFF.

The J gene is TRBJ1-1, the V gene TRBV11-2; TRBD1 matches 9 bases. With V trimmed by 0 bases and J by 4 bases, 6 bases remained unmatched. The CDR3 has 16 amino acids. Germline assignment: CDR1 SGHAT and CDR2 FQNNGV. The CDR3 sequence is CASSLEPGQGGTEAFF. The DNA for the CDR3 is TGTGCCAGCAGCTTAGAACCGGGACAGGGCGGCACTGAAGCTTTCTTT. Based on the CDR3 plus reference TRBV11-2 and TRBJ1-1, the full variable domain is EAGVAQSPRYKIIEKRQSVAFWCNPISGHATLYWYQQILGQGPKLLIQFQNNGVVDDSQLPKDRFSAERLKGVDSTLKIQPAKLEDSAVYLCASSLEPGQGGTEAFFGQGTRLTVV.

The V and J genes are TRBV4-3 and TRBJ1-1; maybe TRBD1 (6 bases). The germline V and J ends were trimmed by 1 base and 4 bases, with 16 bases remaining between them. The CDR3 length is 16 residues. Germline lookup yields CDR1 LGHNA and CDR2 YSLEER. CDR3 in amino acids: CASSQGPGVAGTEAFF. The CDR3 DNA follows: TGCGCCAGCAGCCAAGGGCCAGGGGTGGCGGGCACTGAAGCTTTCTTT.

The table lists this clonotype with many counts. The rearrangement joins TRBV6-5 to TRBJ2-6, with D hard to call. Germline-derived CDR1 and CDR2 are MNHEY and SVGAGI. This CDR3 has 15 amino acids. V was clipped by 6 bases and J by 0 bases, with 9 bases between them. CDR3 residues: CASRATHSGANVLTF. The DNA of the CDR3 is TGTGCCAGCAGGGCGACCCACTCTGGGGCCAACGTCCTGACTTTC.

This clonotype was observed many times. The V gene is TRBV7-9, the J gene TRBJ2-1; 9 nucleotides match TRBD2. This CDR3 spans 16 amino acids. The ends lost 4 bases at V and 4 bases at J; junction bases unmatched: 8. CDR1 and CDR2 from the germline V gene are SEHNR and FQNEAQ (reference sequence). This CDR3 is CASSWGRLAEYNEQFF. The DNA of the CDR3 is TGTGCCAGCAGCTGGGGGAGACTAGCGGAATACAATGAGCAGTTCTTC.

This clonotype was counted a few times. The gene calls are TRBV4-1 and TRBJ2-1; no reliable D call. Trimming stripped 0 bases from V and 8 bases from J, with 14 bases between. Germline V gene data show CDR1 as MGHRA and CDR2 as YSYEKL. CDR3 size: 15 residues. CDR3 DNA sequence: TGCGCCAGCAGCCAAGAAAGGGCCAGGCCCGATGAGCAGTTCTTC. Its protein is CASSQERARPDEQFF.

This rearrangement joins TRBV20-1 to TRBJ1-1; D remains unclear. The CDR3 has 13 amino acids. The V end lost 6 bases, the J end lost 0 bases, and 11 bases lay between the germline ends. In germline, CDR1 is DFQATT, CDR2 SNEGSKA (reference sequence). DNA of the CDR3: TGCAGTGCAGCAGCAGACATGAACACTGAAGCTTTCTTT. It encodes CSAAADMNTEAFF.

The gene calls are TRBV27 and TRBJ2-1; 7 bases match TRBD1. The V gene end was trimmed by 1 base and the J gene end by 6 bases; junction bases not matched to a gene: 0. CDR3 length: 13 residues. CDR1 MNHEY and CDR2 SMNVEV come from the germline V gene (reference sequence). The CDR3 spells CASSLYRGNEQFF. CDR3 DNA sequence: TGTGCCAGCAGTTTATACAGGGGCAATGAGCAGTTCTTC.

The chain combines TRBV5-1 with TRBJ2-7; D is uncertain. CDR1 SGHRS and CDR2 YFSETQ come from the germline V gene. V lost 3 bases and J lost 1, with 8 bases in between. This CDR3 has 13 residues. The CDR3 spells CASSSRPSYEQYF. The CDR3, as DNA: TGCGCCAGCAGCTCCCGGCCTTCCTACGAGCAGTACTTC.